This TCR beta chain was obtained from a study of T cells expressing NK-cell markers (dated by TCRdb to the early 2020s). About the investigation overall: Three sorted T-cell subsets (CD3+CD56+NKG2C+, CD3+CD56+NKG2C- and CD3+CD56-NKG2C+) from fewer than 10 donors had their TCR beta-chain repertoires profiled. The eight sequenced donors were randomly selected healthy volunteers, three men and five women. Sequencing of the libraries produced 2 x 150 bp reads on Illumina HiSeq 2000/2500, MiSeq or NextSeq. Of the eight sequenced donors, seven were found to be HCMV-seropositive and one was found to be HCMV-seronegative.

The research as a whole found: Whether the expanded NKG2C-expressing T cell clones were specific for HCMV antigens was left unclear. Those dominant clonotypes were again the most abundant among CD3+CD56-NKG2C+ cells in a few donors, at roughly 28.3-60.1%. For roughly six donors, the dominant CD3+CD56+NKG2C+ clonotypes were among the top 10 CD8+ clonotypes and accounted for roughly 1.0-7.5% of CD8+ T cells.

The run used an Illumina HiSeq 2000. The TCR beta cDNA libraries were made using 5'RACE template switching, a step that added both a universal primer site and unique molecular identifiers. Synthesis of cDNA was primed from the TCR beta constant segment and was followed by two consecutive PCR amplification steps. The published analysis was carried out like this. Reads were demultiplexed and grouped by UMI with MIGEC, and clonotypes were assembled and quantified with MiTCR. To exclude erroneous sequences, any TCR cDNA sequence not supported by at least two reads was discarded. Downstream repertoire analysis used the tcR package, and clonotypes were matched across fractions by CDR3 nucleotide sequence plus V segment. Antigen specificity was annotated against VDJdb with VDJmatch, allowing one amino acid substitution in CDR3. The reads were reprocessed in TCRdb, with one entry per CDR3 protein sequence and no accompanying DNA. TCRdb, not the authors, supplied the V and J calls. This sample's listing comprises about 550,000 distinct CDR3 sequences. The ten most abundant clones make up around 3.3% of the sample.

To determine HCMV serostatus, a commercial ELISA kit was used to detect HCMV-specific IgG in serum. Ficoll density gradient centrifugation was used to isolate peripheral blood mononuclear cells from blood. As encoded in the germline V gene, CDR1 is MNHEY while CDR2 is SVGAGI. Counted from cysteine to phenylalanine, this CDR3 has 14 amino acids. No coding sequence is recorded. In regard to this clonotype: No cognate antigen has been identified for it.

Input material: blood T cells: a sorted CD56 or NKG2C T cell subset, CD4+ or CD8+ T cells, or bulk PBMC T cells (not recorded which). The chain is made from TRBV6-5 and TRBJ2-7; TCRdb names TRBD1, which stays unverified in the absence of DNA. The clonotype comes from a young man in good health. Donor details come from another sample of the same person, matched by shared clones. The CDR3 region reads CASSSSGQTYEQYF.